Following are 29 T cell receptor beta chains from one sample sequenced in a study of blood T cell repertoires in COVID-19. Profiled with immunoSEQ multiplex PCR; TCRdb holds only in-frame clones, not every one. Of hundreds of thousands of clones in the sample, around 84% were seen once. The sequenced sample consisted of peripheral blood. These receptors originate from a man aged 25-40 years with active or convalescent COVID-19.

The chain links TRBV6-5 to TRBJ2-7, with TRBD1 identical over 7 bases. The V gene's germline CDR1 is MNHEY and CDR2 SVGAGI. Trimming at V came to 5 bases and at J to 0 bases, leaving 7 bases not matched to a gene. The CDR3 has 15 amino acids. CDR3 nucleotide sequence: TGTGCCAGCAGTACCCCGACAGGGTACTCCTACGAGCAGTACTTC. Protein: CASSTPTGYSYEQYF.

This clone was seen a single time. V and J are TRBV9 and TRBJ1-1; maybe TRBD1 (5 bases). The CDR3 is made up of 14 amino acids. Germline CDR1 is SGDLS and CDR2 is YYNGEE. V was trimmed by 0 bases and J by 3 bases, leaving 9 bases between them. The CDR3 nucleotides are TGTGCCAGCAGCGTAGCTACGGGGGACACTGAAGCTTTCTTT. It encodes CASSVATGDTEAFF. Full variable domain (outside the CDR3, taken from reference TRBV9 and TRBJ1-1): DSGVTQTPKHLITATGQRVTLRCSPRSGDLSVYWYQQSLDQGLQFLIQYYNGEERAKGNILERFSAQQFPDLHSELNLSSLELGDSALYFCASSVATGDTEAFFGQGTRLTVV.

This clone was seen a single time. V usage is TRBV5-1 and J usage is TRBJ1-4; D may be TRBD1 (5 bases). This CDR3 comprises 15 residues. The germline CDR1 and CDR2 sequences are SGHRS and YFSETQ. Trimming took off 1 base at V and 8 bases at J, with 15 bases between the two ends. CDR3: CASSLSGGIDEKLFF. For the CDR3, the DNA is TGCGCCAGCAGCTTGTCCGGGGGGATTGACGAAAAACTGTTTTTT.

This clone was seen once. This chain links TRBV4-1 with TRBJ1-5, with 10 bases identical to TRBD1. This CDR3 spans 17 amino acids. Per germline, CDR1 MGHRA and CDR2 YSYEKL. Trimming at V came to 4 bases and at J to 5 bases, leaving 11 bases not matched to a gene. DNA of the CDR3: TGCGCCAGCAGCCCCGAATCCCGACAGGGGGCTCATCAGCCCCAGCATTTT. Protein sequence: CASSPESRQGAHQPQHF.

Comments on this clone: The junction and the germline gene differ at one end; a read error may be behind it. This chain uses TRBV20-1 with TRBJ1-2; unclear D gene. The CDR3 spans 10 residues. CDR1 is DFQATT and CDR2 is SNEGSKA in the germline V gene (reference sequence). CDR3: CSARRGGLIF. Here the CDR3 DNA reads TGCAGTGCTAGAAGAGGAGGGTTAATCTTC.

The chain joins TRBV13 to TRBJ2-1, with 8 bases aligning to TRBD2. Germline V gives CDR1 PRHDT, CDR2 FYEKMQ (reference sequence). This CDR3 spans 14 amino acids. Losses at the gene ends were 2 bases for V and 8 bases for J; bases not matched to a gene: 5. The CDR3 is CASSLWRGADEQFF. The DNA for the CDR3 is TGTGCCAGCAGCTTATGGCGGGGGGCGGATGAGCAGTTCTTC.

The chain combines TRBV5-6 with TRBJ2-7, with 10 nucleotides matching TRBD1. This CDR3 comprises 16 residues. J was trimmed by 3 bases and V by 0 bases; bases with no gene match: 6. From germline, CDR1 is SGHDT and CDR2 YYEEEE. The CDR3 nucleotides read TGTGCCAGCAGCTTGGGGACAGGGGGAAGTCTCTACGAGCAGTACTTC. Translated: CASSLGTGGSLYEQYF.

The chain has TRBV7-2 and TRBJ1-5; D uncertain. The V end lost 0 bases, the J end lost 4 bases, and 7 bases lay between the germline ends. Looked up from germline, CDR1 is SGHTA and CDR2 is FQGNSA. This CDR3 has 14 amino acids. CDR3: CASSLAYGNQPQHF. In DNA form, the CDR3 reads TGTGCCAGCAGCTTAGCGTACGGGAATCAGCCCCAGCATTTT.

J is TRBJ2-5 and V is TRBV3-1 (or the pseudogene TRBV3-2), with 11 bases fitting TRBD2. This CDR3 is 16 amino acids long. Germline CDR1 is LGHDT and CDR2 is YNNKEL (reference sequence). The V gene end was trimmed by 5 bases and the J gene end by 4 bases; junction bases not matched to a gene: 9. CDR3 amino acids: CASSSTLAGGAETQYF. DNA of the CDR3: TGTGCCAGCAGCTCAACCCTAGCGGGGGGAGCAGAGACCCAGTACTTC.

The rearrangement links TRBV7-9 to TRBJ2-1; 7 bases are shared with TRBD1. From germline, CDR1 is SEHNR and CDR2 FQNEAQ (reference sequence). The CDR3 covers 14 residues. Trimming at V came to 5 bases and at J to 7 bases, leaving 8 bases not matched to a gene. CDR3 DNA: TGTGCCAGCAGCGCATCAACCAGGGGGAATGAGCAGTTCTTC. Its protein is CASSASTRGNEQFF.

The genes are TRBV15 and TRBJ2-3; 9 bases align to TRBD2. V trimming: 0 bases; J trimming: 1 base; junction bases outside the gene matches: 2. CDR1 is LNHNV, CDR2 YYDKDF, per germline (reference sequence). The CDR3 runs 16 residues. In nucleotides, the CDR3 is TGTGCCACCAGCAGAGAGAGGACTAGCGGCACAGATACGCAGTATTTT. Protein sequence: CATSRERTSGTDTQYF.

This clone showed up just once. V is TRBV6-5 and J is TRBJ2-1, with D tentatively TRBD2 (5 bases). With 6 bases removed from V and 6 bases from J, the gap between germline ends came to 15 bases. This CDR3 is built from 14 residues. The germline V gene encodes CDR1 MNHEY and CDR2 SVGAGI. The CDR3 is CASSWSSSLNEQFF. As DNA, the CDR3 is TGTGCCAGCAGCTGGTCGTCTAGCCTCAATGAGCAGTTCTTC.

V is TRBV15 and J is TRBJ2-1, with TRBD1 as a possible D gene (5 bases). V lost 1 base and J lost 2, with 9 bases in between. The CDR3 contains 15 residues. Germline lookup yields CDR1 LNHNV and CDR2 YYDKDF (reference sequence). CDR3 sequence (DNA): TGTGCCACCAGCAGAGGCAGGGTAACCTACAATGAGCAGTTCTTC. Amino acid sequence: CATSRGRVTYNEQFF.

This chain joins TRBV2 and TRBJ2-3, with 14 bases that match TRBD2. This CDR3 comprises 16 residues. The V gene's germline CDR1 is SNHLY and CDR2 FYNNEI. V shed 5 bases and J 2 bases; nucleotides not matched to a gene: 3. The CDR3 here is CASSSGLAGATDTQYF. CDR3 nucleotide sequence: TGTGCCAGCAGTTCGGGACTAGCGGGGGCCACAGATACGCAGTATTTT.

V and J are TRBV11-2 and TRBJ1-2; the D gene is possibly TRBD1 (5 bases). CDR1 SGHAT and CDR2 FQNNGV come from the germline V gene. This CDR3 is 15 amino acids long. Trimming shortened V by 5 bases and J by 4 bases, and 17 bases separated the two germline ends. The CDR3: CASSPLGVGGYGYTF. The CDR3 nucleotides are TGTGCCAGCAGCCCCTTGGGGGTGGGAGGCTATGGCTACACCTTC. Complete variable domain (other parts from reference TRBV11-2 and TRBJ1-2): EAGVAQSPRYKIIEKRQSVAFWCNPISGHATLYWYQQILGQGPKLLIQFQNNGVVDDSQLPKDRFSAERLKGVDSTLKIQPAKLEDSAVYLCASSPLGVGGYGYTFGSGTRLTVV.

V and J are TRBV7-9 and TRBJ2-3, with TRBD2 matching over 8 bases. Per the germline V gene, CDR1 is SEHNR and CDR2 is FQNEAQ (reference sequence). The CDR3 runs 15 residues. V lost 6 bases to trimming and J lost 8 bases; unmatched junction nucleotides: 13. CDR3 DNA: TGTGCCAGCAGACGCGCCGGACTAGCTCTGGGTACGCAGTATTTT. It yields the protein CASRRAGLALGTQYF.

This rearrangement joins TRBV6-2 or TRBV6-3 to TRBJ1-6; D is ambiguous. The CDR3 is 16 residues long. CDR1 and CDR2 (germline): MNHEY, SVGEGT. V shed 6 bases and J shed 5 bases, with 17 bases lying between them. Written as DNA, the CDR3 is TGTGCCAGCAGCTGGACTTTACAGTCGAATAATTCACCCCTCCACTTT. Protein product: CASSWTLQSNNSPLHF.

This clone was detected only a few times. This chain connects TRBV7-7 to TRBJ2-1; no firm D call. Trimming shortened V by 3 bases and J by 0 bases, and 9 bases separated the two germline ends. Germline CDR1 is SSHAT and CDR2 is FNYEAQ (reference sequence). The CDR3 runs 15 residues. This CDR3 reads CASSFALSSYNEQFF. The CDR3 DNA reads TGTGCCAGCAGCTTCGCCCTAAGCTCCTACAATGAGCAGTTCTTC. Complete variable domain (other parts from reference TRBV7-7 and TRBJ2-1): GAGVSQSPRYKVTKRGQDVTLRCDPISSHATLYWYQQALGQGPEFLTYFNYEAQPDKSGLPSDRFSAERPEGSISTLTIQRTEQRDSAMYRCASSFALSSYNEQFFGPGTRLTVL.

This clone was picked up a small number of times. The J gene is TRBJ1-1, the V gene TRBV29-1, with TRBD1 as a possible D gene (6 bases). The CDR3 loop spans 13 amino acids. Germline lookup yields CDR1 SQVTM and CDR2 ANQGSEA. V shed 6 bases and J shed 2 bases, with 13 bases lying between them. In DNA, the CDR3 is TGCAGCGTACCGACAGGCATAAACACTGAAGCTTTCTTT. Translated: CSVPTGINTEAFF.

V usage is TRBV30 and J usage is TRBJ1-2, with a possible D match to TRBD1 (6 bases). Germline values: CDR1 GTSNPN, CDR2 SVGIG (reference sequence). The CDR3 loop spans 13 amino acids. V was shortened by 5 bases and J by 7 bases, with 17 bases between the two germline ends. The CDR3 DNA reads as TGTGCCTGGCGTTCAGGGGAGTATGTTGGCTACACCTTC. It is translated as CAWRSGEYVGYTF.

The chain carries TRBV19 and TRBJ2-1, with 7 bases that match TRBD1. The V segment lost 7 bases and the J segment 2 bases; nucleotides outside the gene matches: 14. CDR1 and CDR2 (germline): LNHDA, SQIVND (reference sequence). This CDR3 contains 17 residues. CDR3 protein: CASIRTGVRRTYNEQFF. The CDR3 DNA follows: TGTGCCAGTATTCGAACAGGGGTTAGGCGGACCTACAATGAGCAGTTCTTC.

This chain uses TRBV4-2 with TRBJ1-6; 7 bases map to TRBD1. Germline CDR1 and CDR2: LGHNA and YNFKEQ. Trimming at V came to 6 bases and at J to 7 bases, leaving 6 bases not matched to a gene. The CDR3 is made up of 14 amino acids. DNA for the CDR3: TGTGCCAGCAGGGTAGGGACAGCAAATTCACCCCTCCACTTT. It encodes CASRVGTANSPLHF.

The DNA for the CDR3 is TGTGCCAGCAGTTTATCCGGCAGGGCGCAGTTCTTC. Amino acids: CASSLSGRAQFF. The V and J genes are TRBV28 and TRBJ2-1; D might be TRBD1 (5 bases). Germline values: CDR1 MDHEN, CDR2 SYDVKM. V lost 1 base and J lost 12, with 10 bases in between. This CDR3 is built from 12 residues.

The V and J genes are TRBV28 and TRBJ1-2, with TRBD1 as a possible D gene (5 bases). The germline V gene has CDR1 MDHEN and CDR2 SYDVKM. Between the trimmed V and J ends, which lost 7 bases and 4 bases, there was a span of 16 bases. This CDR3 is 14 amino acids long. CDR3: CASNPFRGSYGYTF. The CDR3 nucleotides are TGTGCCAGCAATCCGTTCCGGGGGAGCTATGGCTACACCTTC.

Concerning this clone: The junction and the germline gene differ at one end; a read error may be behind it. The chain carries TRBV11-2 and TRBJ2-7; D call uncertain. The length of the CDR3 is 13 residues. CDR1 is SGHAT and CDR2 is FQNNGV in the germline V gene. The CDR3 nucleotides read TGTGCCAGCCGCTTGGCCAGCTCCTACGAGCAGTACTTC. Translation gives CASRLASSYEQYF.

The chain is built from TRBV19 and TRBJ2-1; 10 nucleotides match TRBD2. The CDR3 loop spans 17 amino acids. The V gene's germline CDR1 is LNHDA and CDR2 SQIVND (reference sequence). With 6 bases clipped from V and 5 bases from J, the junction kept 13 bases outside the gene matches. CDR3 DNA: TGTGCCAGTAGACCCCTTCCGGCAGCGGGGGGGCACAATGAGCAGTTCTTC. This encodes CASRPLPAAGGHNEQFF.

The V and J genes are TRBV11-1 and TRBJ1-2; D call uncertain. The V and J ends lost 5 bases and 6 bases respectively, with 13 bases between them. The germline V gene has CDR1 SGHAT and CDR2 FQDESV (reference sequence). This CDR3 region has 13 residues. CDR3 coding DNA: TGTGCCAGCAGCGGAGTGGGAGGCCATGGCTACACCTTC. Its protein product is CASSGVGGHGYTF.

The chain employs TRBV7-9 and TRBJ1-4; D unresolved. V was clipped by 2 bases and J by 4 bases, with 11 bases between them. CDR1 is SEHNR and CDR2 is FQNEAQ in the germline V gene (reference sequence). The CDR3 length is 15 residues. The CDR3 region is CASSLRVALNEKLFF. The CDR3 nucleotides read TGTGCCAGCAGCTTACGAGTAGCCCTTAATGAAAAACTGTTTTTT.

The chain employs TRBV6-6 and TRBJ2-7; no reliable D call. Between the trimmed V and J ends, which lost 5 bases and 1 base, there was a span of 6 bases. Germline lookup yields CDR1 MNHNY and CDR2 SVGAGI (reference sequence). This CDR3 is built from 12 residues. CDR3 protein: CASSPPSYEQYF. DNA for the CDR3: TGTGCCAGCAGTCCCCCGTCCTACGAGCAGTACTTC.